Below are 10 T cell receptor beta chains sequenced from a single sample in a study of T-cell reconstitution after alpha-beta-depleted transplantation in children. A library of TCRbeta sequences, prepared with unique molecular identifiers, was generated. TCRdb analysed the PCR reads with MiXCR anew, one entry per CDR3 protein. The data show some 350,000 distinct CDR3 sequences, roughly 15% seen once. The sample consisted of PBMCs, mostly from graft donor cells, taken 360 days after TCRalphabeta/CD19-depleted stem cell transplant. The receptors shown here come from a male patient between 2 and 15 years old who had a stem cell transplant for acute lymphoblastic leukemia, so the T cells may come from the graft donor.

The V call is TRBV7-3, the J call TRBJ2-3, with D possibly matching TRBD2 (6 bases). Trimming stripped 5 bases from V and 2 bases from J, with 14 bases between. This CDR3 spans 15 amino acids. CDR1 is SGHTA and CDR2 is FQGTGA in the germline V gene. The DNA of the CDR3 is TGTGCCAGCAGCGCCCGGGGGACCCCCACAGATACGCAGTATTTT. It translates to CASSARGTPTDTQYF.

V is TRBV5-6 and J is TRBJ1-1, with TRBD1 as a possible D gene (5 bases). Trimming cost V 6 bases and J 1 base, with 16 bases left between them. Germline V gene lookup returns CDR1 SGHDT and CDR2 YYEEEE. This CDR3 contains 15 residues. The CDR3 bases are TGTGCCAGCACCGAATTGGGACGTGGGAACACTGAAGCTTTCTTT. It yields the protein CASTELGRGNTEAFF.

This clonotype has a count of ten or more. This chain joins TRBV9 and TRBJ1-6, with 7 positions matching TRBD1. The germline gives CDR1 SGDLS, CDR2 YYNGEE. CDR3 length equals 15 residues. Trimming took 0 bases from V and 7 from J; bases not matched to a gene: 4. In DNA, the CDR3 is TGTGCCAGCAGCGTAGCCCCACAGGGGAATTCACCCCTCCACTTT. This gives the protein CASSVAPQGNSPLHF.

This clonotype was seen ten or more times. The V call is TRBV27, the J call TRBJ2-7; unclear D gene. Trimming stripped 3 bases from V and 2 bases from J, with 11 bases between. Germline CDR1 and CDR2: MNHEY and SMNVEV (reference sequence). There are 14 residues in the CDR3. The CDR3 region is CASSFVSPPYEQYF. The CDR3 nucleotides are TGTGCCAGCAGTTTCGTTTCTCCTCCCTACGAGCAGTACTTC.

This clonotype was seen a handful of times. This chain joins TRBV4-3 and TRBJ1-2, with D possibly matching TRBD1 (6 bases). Germline loops: CDR1 LGHNA, CDR2 YSLEER. With 1 base removed from V and 6 bases from J, the gap between germline ends came to 12 bases. The CDR3 is 14 residues long. Here the CDR3 DNA reads TGCGCCAGCAGCCAAGTTCAGGGGAGCGATGGCTACACCTTC. Translation: CASSQVQGSDGYTF.

The chain is built from TRBV12-3 or TRBV12-4 and TRBJ2-3, with 8 bases matching TRBD2. Trimming removed 4 bases from V and 1 base from J; junction bases left unmatched: 7. This CDR3 is built from 16 residues. In DNA, the CDR3 is TGTGCCAGCAGTTGGCGCGGGAGGTGGGGCACAGATACGCAGTATTTT. Its translation is CASSWRGRWGTDTQYF.

The CDR3 DNA sequence: TGTGCCATCCCTTGGGACATCCAAGAGACCCAGTACTTC. Protein: CAIPWDIQETQYF. The chain uses TRBV28 and TRBJ2-5, with TRBD1 as a possible D gene (6 bases). The CDR3 has 13 residues. Trimming took off 10 bases at V and 1 base at J, with 13 bases between the two ends. Per germline, CDR1 MDHEN and CDR2 SYDVKM.

This clonotype has just a few counts. V usage is TRBV4-3 and J usage is TRBJ2-3; 8 bases match TRBD2. CDR1 is LGHNA, CDR2 YSLEER, per germline. The CDR3 is 16 residues long. V was pared by 4 bases and J by 2 bases, with 8 bases of the junction left unmatched. The CDR3 sequence is CASSLKSGSDTDTQYF. The CDR3 DNA reads TGCGCCAGCAGCCTGAAAAGCGGGAGCGACACAGATACGCAGTATTTT.

The table lists this clonotype with a few counts. The chain carries TRBV12-3 or TRBV12-4 and TRBJ2-1, with 9 bases lining up with TRBD2. Unmatched junction bases numbered 25, after V lost 7 bases and J lost 9 bases. The CDR3 sequence is 19 residues long. CDR3 DNA: TGTGCCAGCACCCCTCATCAGGCTAGCGGGATCGAGAGGTTTGGTGAGCAGTTCTTC. It translates to CASTPHQASGIERFGEQFF.

The gene calls are TRBV3-1 and TRBJ1-2, with D maybe TRBD1 (5 bases). The CDR3 runs to 16 residues. V lost 0 bases to trimming and J lost 8 bases, with 19 bases between them. Germline V gene lookup returns CDR1 LGHDT and CDR2 YNNKEL (reference sequence). CDR3 nucleotides: TGTGCCAGCAGCCAAGATAGGGGTTTTGACGTCTCAGGCTACACCTTC. This translates into CASSQDRGFDVSGYTF.